A selection of T cell receptor beta chains follows, all from one sample in a study of T-cell memory formation after mild COVID-19. TCRdb ran MiXCR on the 5' RACE reads and lists one entry per CDR3 protein. Of a few hundred thousand distinct CDR3 sequences listed, 20% to 25% are singletons. The sequenced sample was PBMCs or a T cell subset sorted from them (not recorded which). Every receptor here comes from a man aged 18 to 35 who had mild COVID-19 (a few samples of this study predate the infection). Cell type and time point are not known. The CDR3 runs from the conserved cysteine through the conserved F or W. D genes are given only for firm matches. Clone size is stated in some rows and not others, as once, few, many or a class when expanded.

CDR3 DNA: TGTGCCAGCAGCGCTAGCGGGGAGATCGAGACCCAGTACTTC
CDR3 protein: CASSASGEIETQYF
clone size: NA
J gene: TRBJ2-5
D gene: TRBD2
V gene: TRBV3-1

CDR3 DNA: TGTGCCGCACAGGTCGGGGCTGGGGAATACGAGCAGTACTTC
CDR3 protein: CAAQVGAGEYEQYF
clone size: few
J gene: TRBJ2-7
D gene: NA
V gene: TRBV10-3

CDR3 DNA: TGCGCCAGCAGCCAAGTCGCAGGGCTCCATGGCTACACCTTC
CDR3 protein: CASSQVAGLHGYTF
clone size: few
J gene: TRBJ1-2
D gene: NA
V gene: TRBV4-3

CDR3 DNA: TGCAGTGCTATCGGTCAGGGGACAACTAATGAAAAACTGTTTTTT
CDR3 protein: CSAIGQGTTNEKLFF
clone size: NA
J gene: TRBJ1-4
D gene: NA
V gene: TRBV20-1

CDR3 DNA: TGTGCCAGCAGTGAACAGTGGTCTGACTCCTACAATGAGCAGTTCTTC
CDR3 protein: CASSEQWSDSYNEQFF
clone size: NA
J gene: TRBJ2-1
D gene: NA
V gene: TRBV2

CDR3 DNA: TGCGCCAGCAGCCGAACCCAGGGGCTGAACAACATTCAGTACTTC
CDR3 protein: CASSRTQGLNNIQYF
clone size: many
J gene: TRBJ2-4
D gene: NA
V gene: TRBV4-1

CDR3 DNA: TGTGCCAGCCTCTTCATGATCGGCAACGAGCAGTACTTC
CDR3 protein: CASLFMIGNEQYF
clone size: few
J gene: TRBJ2-7
D gene: NA
V gene: TRBV11-2

CDR3 DNA: TGTGCCAGCAGCCCCACCGTTAGCGGGGCACCGAACACCGGGGAGCTGTTTTTT
CDR3 protein: CASSPTVSGAPNTGELFF
clone size: few
J gene: TRBJ2-2
D gene: TRBD2
V gene: TRBV7-9

CDR3 DNA: TGTGCCATCAGACCGCGGACTGGCACAGATACGCAGTATTTT
CDR3 protein: CAIRPRTGTDTQYF
clone size: few
J gene: TRBJ2-3
D gene: NA
V gene: TRBV10-3

CDR3 DNA: TGCGCCAGCAGCTTGACCCCAGGGCAGGGGGGAGAGACCCAGTACTTC
CDR3 protein: CASSLTPGQGGETQYF
clone size: NA
J gene: TRBJ2-5
D gene: NA
V gene: TRBV5-1

CDR3 DNA: TGCGCCAGCAGCCAAGTCGGGACAGGGGACTATGGCTACACCTTC
CDR3 protein: CASSQVGTGDYGYTF
clone size: NA
J gene: TRBJ1-2
D gene: TRBD1
V gene: TRBV4-1

CDR3 DNA: TGCGCCAGCAGCTTGGCACGGGGGAGCACAGATACGCAGTATTTT
CDR3 protein: CASSLARGSTDTQYF
clone size: few
J gene: TRBJ2-3
D gene: NA
V gene: TRBV5-1

CDR3 DNA: TGTGCCAGCAGTTGGGGTTTAAGGGGGCCGCTAGCCAAAAACATTCAGTACTTC
CDR3 protein: CASSWGLRGPLAKNIQYF
clone size: few
J gene: TRBJ2-4
D gene: TRBD1
V gene: TRBV6-6

CDR3 DNA: TGTGCCAGCAGCCAAGGACGGTATAATTCACCCCTCCACTTT
CDR3 protein: CASSQGRYNSPLHF
clone size: few
J gene: TRBJ1-6
D gene: NA
V gene: TRBV14

CDR3 DNA: TGTGCCAGCAGTTTTCGCGGGTACACCGGGGAGCTGTTTTTT
CDR3 protein: CASSFRGYTGELFF
clone size: NA
J gene: TRBJ2-2
D gene: NA
V gene: TRBV27

CDR3 DNA: TGTGCCAGCAGCCTCGTGACTAGCGGGGGCTCAGATACGCAGTATTTT
CDR3 protein: CASSLVTSGGSDTQYF
clone size: few
J gene: TRBJ2-3
D gene: TRBD2
V gene: TRBV5-4

CDR3 DNA: TGTGCCACCAGCAGCGGTCAAGGGAAGGAGCGAGAGACCCAGTACTTC
CDR3 protein: CATSSGQGKERETQYF
clone size: many
J gene: TRBJ2-5
D gene: NA
V gene: TRBV15

CDR3 DNA: TGTGCCAGCAGTGATGCGGCAGGCTATGGCTACACCTTC
CDR3 protein: CASSDAAGYGYTF
clone size: many
J gene: TRBJ1-2
D gene: NA
V gene: TRBV2

CDR3 DNA: TGCAGTGCTCCGGTTTGGGGTAGGCCCTACAATGAGCAGTTCTTC
CDR3 protein: CSAPVWGRPYNEQFF
clone size: many
J gene: TRBJ2-1
D gene: NA
V gene: TRBV20-1

CDR3 DNA: TGTGCCAGCAGCGGGTCGGGACTCAGTTCGCACTTC
CDR3 protein: CASSGSGLSSHF
clone size: few
J gene: TRBJ2-4
D gene: NA
V gene: TRBV11-2

CDR3 DNA: TGTGCCAGCAGCTCCCCGGGGGGAATAGGCAAAAACATTCAGTACTTC
CDR3 protein: CASSSPGGIGKNIQYF
clone size: few
J gene: TRBJ2-4
D gene: TRBD2
V gene: TRBV11-2

CDR3 DNA: TGTGCCAGCAGCTTGGGACAGGGGGTATCTGGGGCCAACGTCCTGACTTTC
CDR3 protein: CASSLGQGVSGANVLTF
clone size: NA
J gene: TRBJ2-6
D gene: TRBD1
V gene: TRBV7-2

CDR3 DNA: TGTGCCAGCACCGCAGGGGGCGGCTCTGAAGCTTTCTTT
CDR3 protein: CASTAGGGSEAFF
clone size: NA
J gene: TRBJ1-1
D gene: TRBD1
V gene: TRBV6-5

CDR3 DNA: TGTGCCAGCAACTCCGGACAGTTGAAAGGGAATGAGCAGTTCTTC
CDR3 protein: CASNSGQLKGNEQFF
clone size: NA
J gene: TRBJ2-1
D gene: NA
V gene: TRBV25-1

CDR3 DNA: TGCAGTGCTAGAGATCCAAGCGGGCGGGAGACCCAGTACTTC
CDR3 protein: CSARDPSGRETQYF
clone size: few
J gene: TRBJ2-5
D gene: NA
V gene: TRBV20-1

CDR3 DNA: TGTGCCAGCAGCTTAGTCGGGGGGCATGGAGCTTTCTTT
CDR3 protein: CASSLVGGHGAFF
clone size: NA
J gene: TRBJ1-1
D gene: NA
V gene: TRBV7-2

CDR3 DNA: TGTGCCAGCAGTTACTTTACTGAAGCTTTCTTT
CDR3 protein: CASSYFTEAFF
clone size: few
J gene: TRBJ1-1
D gene: NA
V gene: TRBV6-2/TRBV6-3

CDR3 DNA: TGCAGCGCCTCAGGGGCCTACCCCTACGAGCAGTACTTC
CDR3 protein: CSASGAYPYEQYF
clone size: NA
J gene: TRBJ2-7
D gene: NA
V gene: TRBV29-1

CDR3 DNA: TGTGCCATCGAGACAGGGGCGGGCACTGAAGCTTTCTTT
CDR3 protein: CAIETGAGTEAFF
clone size: NA
J gene: TRBJ1-1
D gene: TRBD1
V gene: TRBV6-5